The rows below give T cell receptor beta chains drawn from one sample of a study of blood T cell repertoires in COVID-19. Using immunoSEQ multiplex PCR, the repertoire was profiled, and TCRdb retains in-frame clones only, with some absent. The data show about 140,000 clones, almost 90% seen once. Sequencing was performed on peripheral blood. These TCRs come from a man in his forties or fifties with active or convalescent COVID-19. Each CDR3 is given with its conserved first and last residue. The D gene is left open where the match is weak. Only some rows state a clone size, as once, few, many or a class for expanded clones.

D	V	J	length	size	CDR3	DNA
.	TRBV11-2	TRBJ2-6	18	.	CASSLAGLSLKGANVLTF	TGTGCCAGCAGCTTAGCGGGACTCTCTTTAAAAGGGGCCAACGTCCTGACTTTC
.	TRBV5-1	TRBJ1-1	11	.	CASRPTGSAFF	TGCGCCAGCAGGCCAACAGGGTCGGCTTTCTTT
.	TRBV7-2	TRBJ2-7	15	.	CASSLADSALGEQYF	TGTGCCAGCAGCTTAGCGGACAGCGCCCTCGGCGAGCAGTACTTC
TRBD2	TRBV9	TRBJ2-7	15	.	CASSVVGTSGNEQYF	TGTGCCAGCAGCGTAGTAGGAACTAGCGGGAACGAGCAGTACTTC
.	TRBV10-3	TRBJ1-3	14	.	CAISDSDSGNTIYF	TGTGCCATCAGTGACTCAGACTCTGGAAACACCATATATTTT
TRBD2	TRBV5-6	TRBJ2-7	17	.	CASSRTMKAGRRYEQYF	TGTGCCAGCAGCAGAACTATGAAAGCGGGGAGGCGTTACGAGCAGTACTTC
.	TRBV7-2	TRBJ2-6	14	.	CASRGQSGANVLTF	TGTGCCAGCAGAGGACAGTCTGGGGCCAACGTCCTGACTTTC
.	TRBV20-1	TRBJ2-1	15	few	CSASNGGVGGDEQFF	TGCAGTGCTAGTAATGGCGGGGTAGGGGGCGATGAGCAGTTCTTC
.	TRBV11-2	TRBJ1-6	13	.	CASSGLYNSPLHF	TGTGCCAGCAGCGGACTCTATAATTCACCCCTCCACTTT
.	TRBV4-2	TRBJ2-1	16	.	CASSQEGWDFGNEQFF	TGTGCCAGCAGCCAAGAGGGATGGGACTTCGGCAATGAGCAGTTCTTC
.	TRBV27	TRBJ2-6	19	once	CASSLKRGFLSSGANVLTF	TGTGCCAGCAGTTTAAAAAGGGGTTTCTTGAGCTCTGGGGCCAACGTCCTGACTTTC
TRBD1	TRBV28	TRBJ2-7	17	.	CASSTHSGQGRSYEQYF	TGTGCCAGCAGTACTCACTCCGGACAGGGGCGATCCTACGAGCAGTACTTC
TRBD2	TRBV7-6	TRBJ2-7	15	.	CASSNSGSGVYEQYF	TGTGCCAGCAGCAATAGCGGGAGCGGGGTCTACGAGCAGTACTTC
TRBD1	TRBV5-1	TRBJ1-4	16	few	CASSLSGTGGGEKLFF	TGCGCCAGCAGCTTGTCCGGGACAGGGGGTGGTGAAAAACTGTTTTTT
.	TRBV5-5	TRBJ2-5	13	.	CASSLAGRVTQYF	TGTGCCAGCAGCTTGGCGGGCAGGGTTACCCAGTACTTC
TRBD1	TRBV9	TRBJ2-7	16	.	CASSVAGTGEFYEQYF	TGTGCCAGCAGCGTAGCTGGGACAGGGGAATTCTACGAGCAGTACTTC
.	TRBV7-9	TRBJ1-1	12	.	CASSSQRAEAFF	TGTGCCAGCAGCTCCCAGCGGGCTGAAGCTTTCTTT
.	TRBV6-5	TRBJ1-5	14	.	CASSYNRHNQPQHF	TGTGCCAGCAGTTATAACAGGCACAATCAGCCCCAGCATTTT
TRBD2	TRBV12-5	TRBJ2-1	16	.	CASGSVPTSGSGEQFF	TGTGCTAGTGGTTCTGTCCCGACTAGCGGGAGTGGTGAGCAGTTCTTC
.	TRBV30	TRBJ2-2	14	.	CAWTWGSNTGELFF	TGTGCCTGGACTTGGGGCTCGAACACCGGGGAGCTGTTTTTT
TRBD2	TRBV5-4	TRBJ2-7	14	.	CASSGKGSGRVEYF	TGTGCCAGCAGCGGAAAAGGTAGCGGGAGGGTGGAGTACTTC
TRBD1	TRBV18	TRBJ1-2	15	.	CASSGKGTESYGYTF	TGTGCCAGCTCGGGAAAGGGGACAGAATCCTATGGCTACACCTTC
.	TRBV29-1	TRBJ2-1	12	.	CSVDLGDNEQFF	TGCAGCGTCGACCTCGGAGATAATGAGCAGTTCTTC
.	TRBV6-5	TRBJ2-7	15	.	CASSYSIGSSYEQYF	TGTGCCAGCAGTTACTCGATAGGGAGCTCCTACGAGCAGTACTTC
TRBD1	TRBV2	TRBJ1-2	12	.	CASKGQGGGYTF	TGTGCCAGCAAGGGACAGGGGGGTGGCTACACCTTC